This record looks at one T cell receptor (beta chain) sequence and its context. Its antigen is not known. The data belong to a study of high-grade serous ovarian cancer treatment subgroups. Study-level information: Samples averaged approximately 13,000 reads and around 7,000 unique TCR beta rearrangements. Notes on the study in general: Only CDR3 was analyzed; CDR1 and CDR2 were not. Same-patient tumor repertoires overlapped at about 0.095 to 0.85; different patients barely overlapped. These tumor repertoires lack spatial information from bulk sequencing.

Tumor samples were obtained before definitive surgery or chemotherapy. The CDR3 length is 14 residues. Germline V gene lookup returns CDR1 LNHDA and CDR2 SQIVND (reference sequence). Deletions cut 1 base from V and 1 base from J, with 6 bases between. Method: immunoSEQ multiplex PCR; TCRdb's copy keeps in-frame clones and lacks some. The profile shows about 6,200 clones, approximately 72% of them singletons. The TCR was taken from a human donor with high-grade serous ovarian cancer. The J gene is TRBJ2-3, the V gene TRBV19, with D unresolved. Sequenced: tumor tissue. The CDR3 sequence: CASSIAPGTDTQYF. DNA for the CDR3: TGTGCCAGTAGTATAGCTCCTGGCACAGATACGCAGTATTTT.